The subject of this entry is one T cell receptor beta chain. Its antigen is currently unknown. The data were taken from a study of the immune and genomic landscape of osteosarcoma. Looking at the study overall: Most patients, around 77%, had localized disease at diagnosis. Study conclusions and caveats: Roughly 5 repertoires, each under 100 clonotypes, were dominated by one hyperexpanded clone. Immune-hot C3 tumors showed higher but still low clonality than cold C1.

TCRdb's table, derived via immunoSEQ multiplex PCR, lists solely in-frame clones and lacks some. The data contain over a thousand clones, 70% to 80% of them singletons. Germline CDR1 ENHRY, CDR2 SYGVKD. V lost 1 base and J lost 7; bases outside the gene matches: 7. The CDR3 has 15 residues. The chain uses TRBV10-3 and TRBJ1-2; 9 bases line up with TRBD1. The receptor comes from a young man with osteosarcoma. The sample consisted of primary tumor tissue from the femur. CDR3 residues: CAISELTGGISGYTF. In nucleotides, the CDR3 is TGTGCCATCAGTGAGTTAACAGGGGGCATCAGTGGCTACACCTTC.